Listed below are T cell receptor beta chains from one sample, sequenced in a study of CXCR3-negative and CXCR3-positive naive CD8 T cells. With the 5' RACE reads reprocessed, TCRdb shows one record per CDR3 protein and no DNA. Its table records some 110,000 distinct CDR3 sequences. The sample was naive CXCR3+ CD8+ T cells from blood. These receptors were collected from a human donor in good health. Some clones in this sample may be carry-over from other donors' samples. Each CDR3 is given with its conserved first and last residue.

V	J	CDR3
TRBV29-1	TRBJ2-3	CSVGSTDTQYF
TRBV14	TRBJ2-5	CASSQDQILETQYF
TRBV7-9	TRBJ2-3	CASNALAGGSMDTQYF
TRBV29-1	TRBJ1-1	CSARQAPNTEAFF
TRBV28	TRBJ2-7	CASSFSQPGYEQYF
TRBV10-3	TRBJ2-5	CAIASIGQETQYF
TRBV3-1	TRBJ2-5	CASSQEGREDLETQYF
TRBV29-1	TRBJ2-1	CSVAGTSSYNEQFF
TRBV14	TRBJ2-7	CASSQWRTYEQYF
TRBV28	TRBJ1-4	CASRLPGRAEKLFF
TRBV7-9	TRBJ2-7	CASSPRGDMGVYEQYF
TRBV5-1	TRBJ2-5	CASWLPPRETQYF
TRBV27	TRBJ1-4	CASRLSGINEKLFF
TRBV7-9	TRBJ2-1	CASSDSSYNEQFF
TRBV2	TRBJ2-7	CASSGETGMFSYEQYF
TRBV7-3	TRBJ2-5	CASSFSGREQETQYF
TRBV6-2/TRBV6-3	TRBJ1-1	CASSYRLLTEAFF
TRBV20-1	TRBJ1-1	CSARGVALLNTEAFF
TRBV28	TRBJ2-7	CASSLEVIPYYEQYF
TRBV29-1	TRBJ2-1	CSVEGIPGGSSYNEQFF
TRBV5-1	TRBJ1-1	CASSLAGVANTEAFF
TRBV11-1	TRBJ2-7	CASSIAGTSGAPYEQYF
TRBV28	TRBJ2-3	CASSLGAVSTDTQYF
TRBV7-6	TRBJ2-5	CASSFKQKETQYF
TRBV5-1	TRBJ2-7	CASREGVEQYF
TRBV5-6	TRBJ1-1	CASSLQGAPEELYTEAFF
TRBV7-2	TRBJ2-3	CASSLTHGVKTSRLQYF
TRBV4-2	TRBJ2-7	CASSHSGYEQYF
TRBV6-6	TRBJ1-1	CASSSGSVTEAFF
TRBV7-2	TRBJ2-3	CASSASAGGADTQYF
TRBV15	TRBJ1-1	CATSRAQQGKAFF
TRBV10-3	TRBJ2-7	CAISVAGKQLTYEQYF
TRBV7-9	TRBJ2-7	CASSSPASGGDEQYF
TRBV28	TRBJ2-7	CASSPFYEQYF
TRBV7-9	TRBJ2-3	CASSLGTSGGPSTDTQYF